Shown below are 10 T cell receptor beta chains from a single sample sequenced in a study of blood T cell repertoires in COVID-19. Sequencing was performed with immunoSEQ multiplex PCR; in TCRdb, only in-frame clones are kept and a portion is missing. Of 170,000 or so clones listed, just under 90% are singletons. The sequencing sample was made of peripheral blood. The receptors originated from a woman younger than 35 who had recovered from COVID-19.

This clone was recorded once. The J gene is TRBJ2-1, the V gene TRBV6-4; 8 bases line up with TRBD2. The CDR3 is 15 amino acids. Germline loops: CDR1 MRHNA, CDR2 SNTAGT. After removal of 2 bases from V and 6 bases from J, the junction contained 6 bases not matched to a gene. The CDR3 DNA sequence: TGTGCCAGCAGTGACACCGCCGGGACTAGCAATGAGCAGTTCTTC. It translates to CASSDTAGTSNEQFF.

V gene TRBV7-9 combines with J gene TRBJ2-7; tentative D call: TRBD1 (5 bases). This CDR3 is built from 14 residues. Germline CDR1 and CDR2: SEHNR and FQNEAQ (reference sequence). The V gene lost 5 bases and the J gene lost 2 bases, with 13 bases spanning the gap. In DNA form, the CDR3 reads TGTGCCAGCAGCCCTTCGACAGCCGCCTACGAGCAGTACTTC. This translates into CASSPSTAAYEQYF.

V is TRBV6-2 or TRBV6-3 and J is TRBJ2-2, with a tentative D call TRBD2 (5 bases). This CDR3 has 15 residues. V lost 2 bases, J lost 4 bases, and 11 bases lay in between. The germline V gene has CDR1 MNHEY and CDR2 SVGEGT. CDR3 coding DNA: TGTGCCAGCAGTTACGATCAAGGAGGCACCGGGGAGCTGTTTTTT. Translating gives CASSYDQGGTGELFF.

Written as DNA, the CDR3 is TGCAGTCCCGGGGGGGCAGAGACCCAGTACTTC. Its protein is CSPGGAETQYF. The chain links TRBV20-1 to TRBJ2-5; TRBD2 agrees at 8 bases. Germline CDR1 is DFQATT and CDR2 is SNEGSKA (reference sequence). This CDR3 has 11 amino acids. V was clipped by 8 bases and J by 4 bases; unmatched bases: 3.

For this clone: Other DNA sequences in this specimen translate into the identical CDR3. The chain couples TRBV13 to TRBJ2-3, with 12 nucleotides matching TRBD2. J gave up 0 bases and V 0 bases, and 1 base lay outside the gene matches. Germline lookup yields CDR1 PRHDT and CDR2 FYEKMQ (reference sequence). This CDR3 region has 17 residues. The CDR3 loop is CASSLGLAGGSTDTQYF. The CDR3 DNA reads TGTGCCAGCAGCTTAGGACTAGCGGGAGGTAGCACAGATACGCAGTATTTT.

This chain connects TRBV10-3 to TRBJ1-2; 8 bases line up with TRBD1. CDR3 length equals 17 residues. The germline CDR1 and CDR2 sequences are ENHRY and SYGVKD. V gave up 6 bases and J gave up 4 bases; unmatched junction bases: 16. The CDR3 sequence is CAISAGQGPHPLYGYTF. CDR3 nucleotides: TGTGCCATCAGCGCCGGACAGGGCCCCCACCCCCTCTATGGCTACACCTTC.

The chain has TRBV6-5 and TRBJ2-7; tentative D call: TRBD2 (6 bases). CDR1 is MNHEY and CDR2 is SVGAGI in the germline V gene. Trimming took 6 bases from V and 6 from J, leaving 21 bases between them. This CDR3 has 15 residues. Here the CDR3 reads CASSYGGLLSSEQYV. The CDR3 DNA reads as TGTGCCAGCAGCTATGGGGGACTTTTGAGTTCCGAGCAGTACGTC.

The gene calls are TRBV18 and TRBJ2-2; the match to TRBD2 covers 8 bases. V lost 2 bases, J lost 5 bases, and 7 bases stayed unmatched. Germline V CDR1 and CDR2: KGHSH, LQKENI. The CDR3 consists of 16 residues. CDR3 DNA: TGTGCCAGCTCACCATTTTCGGGAGGGCCTACCGGGGAGCTGTTTTTT. Protein sequence: CASSPFSGGPTGELFF.

The chain uses TRBV11-2 and TRBJ2-5; 9 positions agree with TRBD1. Trimming cost V 2 bases and J 4 bases; bases outside gene matches: 8. The CDR3 length is 16 residues. Germline V gene data show CDR1 as SGHAT and CDR2 as FQNNGV. The CDR3 protein is CASSLTGQGLAETQYF. The DNA of the CDR3 is TGTGCCAGCAGCTTAACGGGACAGGGTCTAGCAGAGACCCAGTACTTC.

The rearrangement joins TRBV12-3 or TRBV12-4 to TRBJ1-5, with D perhaps TRBD1 (5 bases). Deletions cut 8 bases from V and 5 bases from J, with 7 bases between. The CDR3 length is 11 residues. The CDR3 reads CASGGDQPQHF. The CDR3 DNA reads TGTGCCAGCGGAGGGGATCAGCCCCAGCATTTT.